The 5 T cell receptor beta chains listed next were all sequenced from one sample in a study of tumor-infiltrating lymphocytes in localized non-small cell lung cancer (dated by TCRdb to about 2021). The library was built by means of the immunoSEQ multiplex PCR assay. Held by TCRdb, this immuneACCESS table contains in-frame sequences only and omits some clones. Under half of the omission traces to an unresolved V gene where checked; the cause of the rest is unknown. Recorded for this sample are more than 9,000 clones; roughly 60% of them occurred a single time. The ten largest clones represent roughly 10% of the sample. Sample: uninvolved lung tissue not adjacent to the tumor. The receptor source for this set is a human donor with non-small cell lung cancer.

This clone is termed medium-sized. This chain uses TRBV11-3 with TRBJ2-7; D is unresolved. The CDR3 is 14 residues long. Germline CDR1 SGHNT, CDR2 YENEEA. Deletions cut 0 bases from V and 1 base from J, with 7 bases between. In nucleotides, the CDR3 is TGTGCCAGCAGCTTAGAGGTGATATCCTACGAGCAGTACTTC. Its translation is CASSLEVISYEQYF.

This chain joins TRBV7-2 and TRBJ2-3; maybe TRBD2 (5 bases). CDR3 length: 15 amino acids. Germline loops: CDR1 SGHTA, CDR2 FQGNSA. V was pared by 2 bases and J by 1 base, with 10 bases between. The CDR3 sequence: CASSLLATRTDTQYF. Here the CDR3 DNA reads TGTGCCAGCAGCTTATTAGCGACTCGCACAGATACGCAGTATTTT.

The chain uses TRBV19 and TRBJ2-7; 10 positions agree with TRBD1. V trimming: 5 bases; J trimming: 7 bases; junction bases outside the gene matches: 5. The CDR3 loop spans 13 amino acids. Germline assignment: CDR1 LNHDA and CDR2 SQIVND (reference sequence). The CDR3 DNA sequence: TGTGCCAGTAGTCTCTGGGACAGGGGAGAGCAGTACTTC. Translation: CASSLWDRGEQYF.

V usage is TRBV27 and J usage is TRBJ1-1; tentatively, D is TRBD1 (6 bases). V was trimmed by 5 bases and J by 0 bases, leaving 7 bases between them. Germline CDR1 is MNHEY and CDR2 is SMNVEV (reference sequence). CDR3 length: 13 residues. The CDR3 DNA reads as TGTGCCAGCAGTGGGGGCGTGAACACTGAAGCTTTCTTT. Protein sequence: CASSGGVNTEAFF.

The V and J genes are TRBV7-2 and TRBJ1-6; 9 bases match TRBD1. Germline assignment: CDR1 SGHTA and CDR2 FQGNSA. V shed 1 base and J 16 bases; nucleotides not matched to a gene: 11. CDR3 length: 15 amino acids. Here the CDR3 reads CASSLETGGATGLHF. The CDR3 nucleotides are TGTGCCAGCAGCTTAGAAACAGGGGGCGCGACGGGGCTCCACTTT.